This T cell receptor (beta chain) was identified during a study of memory CD4+ T cells and cytomegalovirus serostatus. Data came from immunoSEQ multiplex PCR; TCRdb stores just in-frame clones and leaves some out. The sample lists 45,000 to 65,000 clones, approximately 82% occurring once. Single viable CD3+CD4+CD8-CD45RO+ cells were sorted as the memory CD4+ T cells. Study-wide points: Suggested: most of the CMV-linked TCR signature lies in CD4+ memory cells.

The CDR3 contains 17 residues. V lost 2 bases to trimming and J lost 5 bases; unmatched junction nucleotides: 10. Germline V lookup: CDR1 SGHKS, CDR2 YYEKEE (reference sequence). Turning to this clone: Its antigen is as yet unknown.

This chain links TRBV5-5 with TRBJ2-1, with 10 bases aligning to TRBD2. The source material was memory CD4+ T cells from blood. This sequence originates from an adult in good health and CMV-seropositive. In DNA, the CDR3 is TGTGCCAGCAGCTTCTCTCCTAGCGGGGGAAGGGACAATGAGCAGTTCTTC. Its protein product is CASSFSPSGGRDNEQFF.